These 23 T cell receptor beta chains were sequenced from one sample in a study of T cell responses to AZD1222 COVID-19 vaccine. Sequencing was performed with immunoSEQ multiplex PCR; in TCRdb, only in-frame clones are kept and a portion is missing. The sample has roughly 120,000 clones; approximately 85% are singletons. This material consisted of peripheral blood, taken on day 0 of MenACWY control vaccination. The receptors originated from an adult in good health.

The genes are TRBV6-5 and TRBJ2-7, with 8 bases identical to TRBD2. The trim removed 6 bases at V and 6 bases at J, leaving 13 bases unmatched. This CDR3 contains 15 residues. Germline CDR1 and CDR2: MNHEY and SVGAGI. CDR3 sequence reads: CASSPYGRDGGEQYF. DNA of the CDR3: TGTGCCAGCAGCCCCTACGGGAGGGATGGGGGCGAGCAGTACTTC.

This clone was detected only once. As DNA, the CDR3 is TGCGCCAGCAGTTTTACCGGGACTAGCGGAGTTGGAGAGACCCAGTACTTC. It is translated as CASSFTGTSGVGETQYF. The rearrangement uses TRBV5-1 and TRBJ2-5; TRBD2 agrees at 11 bases. Germline CDR1 reads SGHRS; CDR2 reads YFSETQ. CDR3 length: 17 residues. The V gene end was trimmed by 5 bases and the J gene end by 4 bases; junction bases not matched to a gene: 13.

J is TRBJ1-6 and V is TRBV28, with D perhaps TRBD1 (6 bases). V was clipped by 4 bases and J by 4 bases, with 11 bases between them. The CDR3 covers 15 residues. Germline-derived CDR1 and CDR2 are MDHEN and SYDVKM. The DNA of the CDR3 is TGTGCCAGCAGTTCGGAACAGGGTTATAATTCACCCCTCCACTTT. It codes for CASSSEQGYNSPLHF.

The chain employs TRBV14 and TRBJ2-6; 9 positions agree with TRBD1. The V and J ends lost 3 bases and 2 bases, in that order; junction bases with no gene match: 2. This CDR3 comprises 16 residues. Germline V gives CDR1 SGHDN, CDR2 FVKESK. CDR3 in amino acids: CASSQDRGPGANVLTF. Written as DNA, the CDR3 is TGTGCCAGCAGCCAGGACAGGGGTCCTGGGGCCAACGTCCTGACTTTC. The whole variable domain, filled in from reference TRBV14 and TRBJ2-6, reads EAGVTQFPSHSVIEKGQTVTLRCDPISGHDNLYWYRRVMGKEIKFLLHFVKESKQDESGMPNNRFLAERTGGTYSTLKVQPAELEDSGVYFCASSQDRGPGANVLTFGAGSRLTVL.

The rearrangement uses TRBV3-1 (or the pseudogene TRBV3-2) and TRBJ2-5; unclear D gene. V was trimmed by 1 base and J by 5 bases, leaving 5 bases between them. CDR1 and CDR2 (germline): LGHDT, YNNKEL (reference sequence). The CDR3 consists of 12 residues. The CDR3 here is CASSQGVETQYF. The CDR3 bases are TGTGCCAGCAGCCAAGGGGTGGAGACCCAGTACTTC.

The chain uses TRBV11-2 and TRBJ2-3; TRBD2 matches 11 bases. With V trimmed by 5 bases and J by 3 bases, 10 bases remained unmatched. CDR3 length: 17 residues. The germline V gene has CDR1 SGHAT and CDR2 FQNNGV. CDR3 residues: CASSPRGSGRATDTQYF. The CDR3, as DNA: TGTGCCAGCAGCCCCCGGGGTAGCGGGAGGGCAACAGATACGCAGTATTTT.

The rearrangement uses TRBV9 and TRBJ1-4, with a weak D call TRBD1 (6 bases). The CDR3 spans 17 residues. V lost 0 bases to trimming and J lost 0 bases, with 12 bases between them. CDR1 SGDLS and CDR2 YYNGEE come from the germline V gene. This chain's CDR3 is CASSVDWRGATNEKLFF. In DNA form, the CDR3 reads TGTGCCAGCAGCGTAGATTGGAGGGGGGCAACTAATGAAAAACTGTTTTTT.

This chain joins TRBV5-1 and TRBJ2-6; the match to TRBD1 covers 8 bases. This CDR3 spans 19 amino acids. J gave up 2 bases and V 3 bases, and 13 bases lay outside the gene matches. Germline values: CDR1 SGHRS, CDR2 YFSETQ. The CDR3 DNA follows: TGCGCCAGCAGCTCCCCCTCGGACAGGGCGACCCCTGGGGCCAACGTCCTGACTTTC. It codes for CASSSPSDRATPGANVLTF.

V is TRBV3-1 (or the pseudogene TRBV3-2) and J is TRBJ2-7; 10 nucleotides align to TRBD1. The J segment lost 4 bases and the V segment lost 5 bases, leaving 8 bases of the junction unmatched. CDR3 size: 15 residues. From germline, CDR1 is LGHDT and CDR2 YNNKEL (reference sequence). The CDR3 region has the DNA TGTGCCAGCAGCAACCAAGGGACAGGGGCGTACGAGCAGTACTTC. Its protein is CASSNQGTGAYEQYF.

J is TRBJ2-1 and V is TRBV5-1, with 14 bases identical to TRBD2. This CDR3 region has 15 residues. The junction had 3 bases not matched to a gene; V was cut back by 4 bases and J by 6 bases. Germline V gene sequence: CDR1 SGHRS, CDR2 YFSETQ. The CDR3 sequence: CASSQGTSGSNEQFF. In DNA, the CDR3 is TGCGCCAGCAGCCAAGGGACTAGCGGGAGCAATGAGCAGTTCTTC.

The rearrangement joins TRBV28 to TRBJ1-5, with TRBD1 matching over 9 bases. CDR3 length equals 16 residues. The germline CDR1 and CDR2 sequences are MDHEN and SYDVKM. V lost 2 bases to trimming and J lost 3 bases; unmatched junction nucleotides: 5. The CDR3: CASSLPGTGHNQPQHF. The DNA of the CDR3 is TGTGCCAGCAGTTTACCCGGGACAGGGCACAATCAGCCCCAGCATTTT.

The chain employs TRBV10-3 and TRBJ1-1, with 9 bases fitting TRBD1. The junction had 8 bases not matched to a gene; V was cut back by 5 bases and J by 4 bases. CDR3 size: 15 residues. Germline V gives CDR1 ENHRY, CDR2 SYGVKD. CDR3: CAISPGQGTRTEAFF. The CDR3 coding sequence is TGTGCCATCAGTCCGGGACAGGGAACCCGCACTGAAGCTTTCTTT.

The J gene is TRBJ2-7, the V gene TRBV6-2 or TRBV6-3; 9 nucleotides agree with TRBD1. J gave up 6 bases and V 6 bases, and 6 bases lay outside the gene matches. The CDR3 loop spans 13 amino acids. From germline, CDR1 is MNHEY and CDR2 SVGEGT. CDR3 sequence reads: CASSRDRAREQYF. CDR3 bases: TGTGCCAGCAGCCGGGACAGGGCCCGCGAGCAGTACTTC.

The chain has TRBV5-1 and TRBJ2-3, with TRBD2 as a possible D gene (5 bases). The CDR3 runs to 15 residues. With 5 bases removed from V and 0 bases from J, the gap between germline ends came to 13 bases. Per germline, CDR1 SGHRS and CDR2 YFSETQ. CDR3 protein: CASSRASSSTDTQYF. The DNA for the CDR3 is TGCGCCAGCAGTCGGGCTAGCTCTAGCACAGATACGCAGTATTTT.

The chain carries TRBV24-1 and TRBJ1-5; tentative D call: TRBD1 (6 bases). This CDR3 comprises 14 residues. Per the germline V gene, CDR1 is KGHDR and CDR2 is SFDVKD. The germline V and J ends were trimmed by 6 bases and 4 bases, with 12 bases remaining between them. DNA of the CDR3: TGTGCCACCAGTCTCCAGGGGCTGAATCAGCCCCAGCATTTT. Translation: CATSLQGLNQPQHF.

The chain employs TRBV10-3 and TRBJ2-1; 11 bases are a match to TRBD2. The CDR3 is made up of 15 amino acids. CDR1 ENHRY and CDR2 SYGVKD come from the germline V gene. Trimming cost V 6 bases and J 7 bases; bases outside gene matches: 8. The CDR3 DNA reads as TGTGCCATCAGGGATAGCGGGAGGGCTTCGAATGAGCAGTTCTTC. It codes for CAIRDSGRASNEQFF.

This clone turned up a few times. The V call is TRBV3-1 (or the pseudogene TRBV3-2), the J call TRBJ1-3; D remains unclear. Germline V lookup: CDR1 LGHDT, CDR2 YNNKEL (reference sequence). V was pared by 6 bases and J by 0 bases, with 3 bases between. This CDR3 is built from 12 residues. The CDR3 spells CASSYSGNTIYF. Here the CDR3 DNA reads TGTGCCAGCAGTTACTCTGGAAACACCATATATTTT.

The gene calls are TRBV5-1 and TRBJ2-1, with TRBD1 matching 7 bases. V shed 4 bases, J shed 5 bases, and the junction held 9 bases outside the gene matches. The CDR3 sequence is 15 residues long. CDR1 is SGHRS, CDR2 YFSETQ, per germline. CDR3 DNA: TGCGCCAGCAGCCCACAACAGGGGATCAACAATGAGCAGTTCTTC. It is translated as CASSPQQGINNEQFF.

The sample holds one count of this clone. The CDR3 region is CASSLVANGRLPSGNTIYF. The CDR3 nucleotides are TGTGCCAGCAGCTTAGTAGCCAATGGACGGTTGCCCTCTGGAAACACCATATATTTT. The J gene is TRBJ1-3, the V gene TRBV7-2, with unresolved D. Germline assignment: CDR1 SGHTA and CDR2 FQGNSA. There are 19 residues in the CDR3. Between the trimmed V and J ends, which lost 1 base and 0 bases, there was a span of 19 bases. The full variable domain, in which reference TRBV7-2 and TRBJ1-3 provide the parts outside the CDR3, is GAGVSQSPSNKVTEKGKDVELRCDPISGHTALYWYRQSLGQGLEFLIYFQGNSAPDKSGLPSDRFSAERTGGSVSTLTIQRTQQEDSAVYLCASSLVANGRLPSGNTIYFGEGSWLTVV.

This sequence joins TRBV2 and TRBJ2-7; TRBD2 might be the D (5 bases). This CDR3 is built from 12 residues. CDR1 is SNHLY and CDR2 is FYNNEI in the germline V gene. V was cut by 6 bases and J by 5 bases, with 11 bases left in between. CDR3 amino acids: CASRVAGNEQYF. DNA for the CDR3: TGTGCCAGCAGGGTGGCGGGCAACGAGCAGTACTTC.

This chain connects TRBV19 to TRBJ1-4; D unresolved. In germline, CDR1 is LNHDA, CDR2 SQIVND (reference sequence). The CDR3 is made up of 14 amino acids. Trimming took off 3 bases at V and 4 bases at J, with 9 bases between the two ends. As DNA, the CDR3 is TGTGCCAGTAGTATTCGGGATTTTAATGAAAAACTGTTTTTT. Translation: CASSIRDFNEKLFF.

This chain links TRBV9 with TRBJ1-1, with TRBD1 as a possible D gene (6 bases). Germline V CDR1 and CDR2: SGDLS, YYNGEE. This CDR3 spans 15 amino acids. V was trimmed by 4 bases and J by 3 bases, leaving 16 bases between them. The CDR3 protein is CASSPLQGRDTEAFF. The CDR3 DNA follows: TGTGCCAGCAGCCCACTACAGGGTAGGGACACTGAAGCTTTCTTT.

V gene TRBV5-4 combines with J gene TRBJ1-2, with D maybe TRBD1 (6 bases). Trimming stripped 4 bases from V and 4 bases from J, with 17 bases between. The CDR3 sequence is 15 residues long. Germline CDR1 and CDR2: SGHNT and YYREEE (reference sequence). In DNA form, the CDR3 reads TGTGCCAGCAGCCCCCCGCTCGGGGGCAGCTATGGCTACACCTTC. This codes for CASSPPLGGSYGYTF.